These 32 T cell receptor beta chains share one sample of origin, sequenced in a study of shared T cell receptors in the human thymus. Produced via immunoSEQ multiplex PCR; TCRdb's table is partial and in-frame only. The sample includes about 380,000 clones, 95% of them seen just once. The sequenced sample was thymocytes. These receptor sequences come from a human donor.

The genes are TRBV5-6 and TRBJ2-3, with 7 nucleotides matching TRBD2. V dropped 4 bases and J dropped 6; count of bases not matched to a gene: 8. The CDR3 is 14 amino acids. CDR1 is SGHDT, CDR2 YYEEEE, per germline. CDR3 sequence (DNA): TGTGCCAGCAGCCCTAGCGGCGGAGGGGATACGCAGTATTTT. Its translation is CASSPSGGGDTQYF.

V and J are TRBV29-1 and TRBJ1-2; 9 bases match TRBD1. Germline V gene sequence: CDR1 SQVTM, CDR2 ANQGSEA. The CDR3 totals 13 residues. Trimming at V came to 4 bases and at J to 7 bases, leaving 7 bases not matched to a gene. CDR3 sequence reads: CSVGSTGGGGYTF. CDR3 in DNA: TGCAGCGTTGGGTCGACAGGGGGTGGTGGCTACACCTTC.

The genes are TRBV4-3 and TRBJ2-1, with D uncertain. Germline assignment: CDR1 LGHNA and CDR2 YSLEER. The CDR3 is 14 residues long. V was cut by 2 bases and J by 7 bases, with 12 bases left in between. The CDR3 is CASSQLRQRNEQFF. The CDR3 DNA reads as TGCGCCAGCAGCCAATTAAGGCAACGGAATGAGCAGTTCTTC.

The table lists this clone with a few counts. In DNA, the CDR3 is TGTGCCATCAGTGAGCGGAAGAACTACACTGAAGCTTTCTTT. Translation gives CAISERKNYTEAFF. The rearrangement uses TRBV10-3 and TRBJ1-1; D is uncertain. Germline V gene lookup returns CDR1 ENHRY and CDR2 SYGVKD. The germline V and J ends were trimmed by 2 bases and 3 bases, with 10 bases remaining between them. The CDR3 covers 14 residues.

This chain uses TRBV28 with TRBJ2-7; D is perhaps TRBD2 (6 bases). V was cut by 2 bases and J by 6 bases, with 8 bases left in between. Germline V gives CDR1 MDHEN, CDR2 SYDVKM. The length of the CDR3 is 12 residues. CDR3 DNA sequence: TGTGCCAGCAGTTTACGGGGGTTCGAGCAGTACTTC. The encoded protein is CASSLRGFEQYF.

The V and J genes are TRBV5-4 and TRBJ2-7; D is possibly TRBD2 (5 bases). The V and J ends lost 0 bases and 3 bases respectively, with 7 bases between them. The CDR3 is 13 amino acids. Per the germline V gene, CDR1 is SGHNT and CDR2 is YYREEE (reference sequence). CDR3 sequence reads: CASSLERGYEQYF. The CDR3 DNA reads TGTGCCAGCAGCTTGGAACGGGGCTACGAGCAGTACTTC.

This chain connects TRBV18 to TRBJ2-3; TRBD2 matches at 8 bases. CDR1 and CDR2 (germline): KGHSH, LQKENI. V gave up 6 bases and J gave up 6 bases; unmatched junction bases: 11. The CDR3 contains 15 residues. DNA of the CDR3: TGTGCCAGCTCCCTGGCCGGACTAGCAGACGATACGCAGTATTTT. Translated, it gives CASSLAGLADDTQYF.

This chain connects TRBV21-1 to TRBJ2-3; TRBD2, the table's D call, was not compared with the DNA. TRBV21-1 is termed a pseudogene. The length of the CDR3 is 16 residues. CDR3 in amino acids: CASSKERFSATDTQYF. CDR3 DNA sequence: TGTGCCAGCAGCAAAGAGCGATTTAGCGCCACAGATACGCAGTATTTT.

V gene TRBV12-5 combines with J gene TRBJ2-1, with TRBD2 identical over 8 bases. CDR1 and CDR2 (germline): LGHNT, FRNRAP. The CDR3 has 15 amino acids. Trimming cost V 6 bases and J 5 bases; bases outside gene matches: 9. This CDR3 reads CASGHTSGYHNEQFF. The DNA for the CDR3 is TGTGCTAGTGGCCATACTAGCGGCTATCACAATGAGCAGTTCTTC.

The chain employs TRBV7-6 and TRBJ2-7, with D perhaps given as TRBD1 or TRBD2 (6 bases each). This CDR3 contains 17 residues. V was trimmed by 1 base and J by 0 bases, leaving 16 bases between them. Germline values: CDR1 SGHVS, CDR2 FNYEAQ. CDR3 sequence: CASSLGPGDKGSYEQYF. The DNA of the CDR3 is TGTGCCAGCAGCTTAGGCCCGGGGGACAAGGGCTCCTACGAGCAGTACTTC. The full variable domain, in which reference TRBV7-6 and TRBJ2-7 provide the parts outside the CDR3, is GAGVSQSPRYKVTKRGQDVALRCDPISGHVSLYWYRQALGQGPEFLTYFNYEAQQDKSGLPNDRFSAERPEGSISTLTIQRTEQRDSAMYRCASSLGPGDKGSYEQYFGPGTRLTVT.

CDR3 sequence: CASSPMGRAMDQPQHF. The CDR3 DNA reads TGTGCCAGCTCACCAATGGGGAGGGCCATGGATCAGCCCCAGCATTTT. V gene TRBV18 combines with J gene TRBJ1-5; D is unclear. Germline V CDR1 and CDR2: KGHSH, LQKENI. V was clipped by 2 bases and J by 5 bases, with 16 bases between them. The CDR3 runs 16 residues.

This clone was counted a single time. In the same sample, other DNA sequences code for this CDR3. The chain employs TRBV7-2 and TRBJ2-3; TRBD2 aligns across 9 bases. The CDR3 is 19 amino acids. Per germline, CDR1 SGHTA and CDR2 FQGNSA. J gave up 2 bases and V 5 bases, and 17 bases lay outside the gene matches. Here the CDR3 reads CASSRTLSLSGSHTDTQYF. The CDR3 bases are TGTGCCAGCAGCCGGACCCTCTCCCTTAGCGGGAGCCACACAGATACGCAGTATTTT.

In DNA, the CDR3 is TGTGCCAGCAGACCCGGACAGTCCTACGAGCAGTACTTC. Translating it yields CASRPGQSYEQYF. The chain couples TRBV7-2 to TRBJ2-7; tentative D call: TRBD1 (6 bases). The length of the CDR3 is 13 residues. The V gene lost 6 bases and the J gene lost 1 base, with 10 bases spanning the gap. Looked up from germline, CDR1 is SGHTA and CDR2 is FQGNSA.

The CDR3 loop reads CASSTRGRGAFF. In nucleotides, the CDR3 is TGTGCCAGCAGCACAAGGGGGCGCGGGGCTTTCTTT. The chain has TRBV11-2 and TRBJ1-1, with 7 positions matching TRBD1. Germline V CDR1 and CDR2: SGHAT, FQNNGV. The junction had 8 bases not matched to a gene; V was cut back by 5 bases and J by 11 bases. CDR3 length: 12 residues.

Notes on this clone: Other DNA sequences from this sample encode an identical CDR3 as well. The V call is TRBV28, the J call TRBJ2-3; no clear D gene. The V end lost 5 bases, the J end lost 1 base, and 13 bases lay between the germline ends. CDR1 MDHEN and CDR2 SYDVKM come from the germline V gene. The length of the CDR3 is 15 residues. Here the CDR3 reads CASSPPRVGTDTQYF. As DNA, the CDR3 is TGTGCCAGCAGTCCCCCCCGGGTGGGCACAGATACGCAGTATTTT.

The rearrangement joins TRBV7-9 to TRBJ2-7, with D unresolved. Germline V gene lookup returns CDR1 SEHNR and CDR2 FQNEAQ (reference sequence). V gave up 3 bases and J gave up 6 bases, with 9 bases separating them. The CDR3 consists of 12 residues. The CDR3 sequence is CASSFWSGEQYF. Here the CDR3 DNA reads TGTGCCAGCAGCTTCTGGTCGGGCGAGCAGTACTTC.

The chain is built from TRBV19 and TRBJ1-2; D gene ambiguous. CDR1 LNHDA and CDR2 SQIVND come from the germline V gene (reference sequence). The CDR3 is 14 residues long. Trimming left V 0 bases short and J 7 bases short, with 12 bases between. CDR3: CASSIDFRSGGYTF. CDR3 nucleotides: TGTGCCAGTAGTATAGATTTCCGGTCCGGTGGCTACACCTTC.

The table lists this clone with a few counts. The V gene is TRBV4-1, the J gene TRBJ1-5, with 8 positions matching TRBD1. CDR1 is MGHRA and CDR2 is YSYEKL in the germline V gene. The CDR3 is 15 residues long. V gave up 2 bases and J gave up 6 bases; unmatched junction bases: 6. The CDR3: CASSQPQGAIQPQHF. The CDR3 region has the DNA TGCGCCAGCAGCCAACCCCAGGGGGCGATTCAGCCCCAGCATTTT.

This chain joins TRBV5-1 and TRBJ2-7; D might be TRBD1 or TRBD2, each matching 6 bases. The germline gives CDR1 SGHRS, CDR2 YFSETQ. CDR3 length: 16 amino acids. Trimming took 2 bases from V and 3 from J, leaving 18 bases between them. The CDR3 sequence is CASSLRGGPDHYEQYF. CDR3 bases: TGCGCCAGCAGCTTACGTGGGGGGCCCGATCACTACGAGCAGTACTTC.

V and J are TRBV7-8 and TRBJ2-2, with D tentatively TRBD1 (5 bases). With 4 bases removed from V and 0 bases from J, the gap between germline ends came to 12 bases. Per germline, CDR1 SGHVS and CDR2 FQNEAQ. CDR3 length: 16 residues. The CDR3 DNA is TGTGCCAGCAGCTACGGACATGAGCCGAACACCGGGGAGCTGTTTTTT. As protein: CASSYGHEPNTGELFF.

The V and J genes are TRBV15 and TRBJ2-7; 7 nucleotides line up with TRBD2. Trimming cost V 5 bases and J 5 bases; bases outside gene matches: 9. The CDR3 runs 14 residues. Germline V gene data show CDR1 as LNHNV and CDR2 as YYDKDF (reference sequence). The chain's CDR3 is CATSHLAAGDEQYF. The CDR3, as DNA: TGTGCCACCAGCCATCTAGCGGCCGGGGACGAGCAGTACTTC.

This clone was seen a single time. V usage is TRBV7-2 and J usage is TRBJ2-7, with D maybe TRBD1 (5 bases). CDR3 length equals 15 residues. Germline V gene data show CDR1 as SGHTA and CDR2 as FQGNSA. The V and J ends lost 1 base and 3 bases respectively, with 13 bases between them. The DNA of the CDR3 is TGTGCCAGCAGCTTAGAGGGGATCTACTTCTACGAGCAGTACTTC. As protein: CASSLEGIYFYEQYF.

The chain couples TRBV11-2 to TRBJ1-2; 7 nucleotides align to TRBD1. Per the germline V gene, CDR1 is SGHAT and CDR2 is FQNNGV. V shed 5 bases and J 4 bases; nucleotides not matched to a gene: 10. This CDR3 spans 15 amino acids. The CDR3 spells CASSPRQGWLYGYTF. CDR3 nucleotide sequence: TGTGCCAGCAGCCCGCGACAGGGATGGCTCTATGGCTACACCTTC.

This chain connects TRBV7-6 to TRBJ2-7, with 8 bases matching TRBD2. This CDR3 is 17 amino acids long. Per the germline V gene, CDR1 is SGHVS and CDR2 is FNYEAQ. J lost 1 base, V lost 2 bases, and 10 bases had no gene match. The chain's CDR3 is CASSLIRASGLSYEQYF. The CDR3 DNA sequence: TGTGCCAGCAGCTTAATCCGGGCTAGCGGGCTTTCCTACGAGCAGTACTTC.

The chain joins TRBV5-1 to TRBJ2-3; maybe TRBD1 (5 bases). Trimming stripped 0 bases from V and 3 bases from J, with 11 bases between. Germline CDR1 is SGHRS and CDR2 is YFSETQ. This CDR3 comprises 15 residues. CDR3 residues: CASSLGGGATDTQYF. The DNA of the CDR3 is TGCGCCAGCAGCTTGGGAGGTGGGGCGACAGATACGCAGTATTTT.

V and J are TRBV6-1 and TRBJ2-7; 8 nucleotides match TRBD1. The CDR3 contains 16 residues. Germline CDR1 and CDR2: MNHNS and SASEGT. With V trimmed by 2 bases and J by 2 bases, 8 bases remained unmatched. The CDR3: CASSEIGPGGTYEQYF. CDR3 DNA sequence: TGTGCCAGCAGTGAAATAGGTCCAGGGGGCACCTACGAGCAGTACTTC.

This clone was detected once. This chain uses TRBV6-6 with TRBJ2-7; TRBD1 aligns across 7 bases. This CDR3 comprises 14 residues. The germline CDR1 and CDR2 sequences are MNHNY and SVGAGI (reference sequence). V was clipped by 6 bases and J by 5 bases; unmatched bases: 10. In nucleotides, the CDR3 is TGTGCCAGCAGCGCAACGACAGGGTCCCACGAGCAGTACTTC. Its protein product is CASSATTGSHEQYF.

The chain joins TRBV2 to TRBJ1-1; TRBD1 agrees at 8 bases. The ends lost 10 bases at V and 5 bases at J; junction bases unmatched: 12. Germline V gives CDR1 SNHLY, CDR2 FYNNEI. The CDR3 is 14 amino acids. The CDR3 here is CATTARGRETEAFF. In DNA, the CDR3 is TGTGCCACCACCGCCAGGGGGCGCGAAACTGAAGCTTTCTTT.

Written as DNA, the CDR3 is TGTGCCAGCAGACCTACGGAGCTTTGGAATGAGCAGTTCTTC. Translating gives CASRPTELWNEQFF. V is TRBV6-4 and J is TRBJ2-1; no firm D call. This CDR3 has 14 amino acids. Germline loops: CDR1 MRHNA, CDR2 SNTAGT. Trimming pared 6 bases from V and 7 bases from J, leaving 16 bases between.

The gene calls are TRBV7-6 and TRBJ2-7; TRBD2 matches at 11 bases. This CDR3 spans 17 amino acids. After removal of 5 bases from V and 5 bases from J, the junction contained 14 bases not matched to a gene. Germline CDR1 reads SGHVS; CDR2 reads FNYEAQ. DNA for the CDR3: TGTGCCAGCAGCCAAAGGCGAGGGACTAGCGGAACACACGAGCAGTACTTC. Its translation: CASSQRRGTSGTHEQYF.

This clone was seen only once. The chain employs TRBV5-4 and TRBJ1-2; no reliable D call. CDR1 SGHNT and CDR2 YYREEE come from the germline V gene (reference sequence). Trimming took off 0 bases at V and 6 bases at J, with 9 bases between the two ends. This CDR3 region has 13 residues. CDR3 DNA: TGTGCCAGCAGCTTGGAAAGGCCCAATGGCTACACCTTC. Protein product: CASSLERPNGYTF.

V usage is TRBV28 and J usage is TRBJ2-2; no clear D. Trimming took 3 bases from V and 0 from J, leaving 14 bases between them. Germline V gives CDR1 MDHEN, CDR2 SYDVKM. The CDR3 runs 17 residues. The CDR3 DNA reads TGTGCCAGCAGTTTCACCCCTCGGGTATCGAACACCGGGGAGCTGTTTTTT. Protein sequence: CASSFTPRVSNTGELFF.